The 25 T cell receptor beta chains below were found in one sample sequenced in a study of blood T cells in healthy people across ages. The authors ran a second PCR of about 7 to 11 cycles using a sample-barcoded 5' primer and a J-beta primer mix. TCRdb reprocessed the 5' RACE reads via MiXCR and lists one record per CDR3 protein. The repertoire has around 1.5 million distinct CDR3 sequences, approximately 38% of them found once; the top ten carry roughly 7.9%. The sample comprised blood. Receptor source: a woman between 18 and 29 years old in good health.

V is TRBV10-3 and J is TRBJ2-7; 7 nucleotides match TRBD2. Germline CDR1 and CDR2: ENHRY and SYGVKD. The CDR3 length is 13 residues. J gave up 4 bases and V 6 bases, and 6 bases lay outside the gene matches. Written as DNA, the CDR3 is TGTGCCATCAGGGCCCCCGGGGGGTACGAGCAGTACTTC. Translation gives CAIRAPGGYEQYF.

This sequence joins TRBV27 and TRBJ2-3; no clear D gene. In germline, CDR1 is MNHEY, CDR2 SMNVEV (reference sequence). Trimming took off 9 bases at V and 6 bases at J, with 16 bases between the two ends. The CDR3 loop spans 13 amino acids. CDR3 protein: CASSRSSFDTQYF. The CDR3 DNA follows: TGTGCCAGTTCCCGGTCCTCTTTTGATACGCAGTATTTT.

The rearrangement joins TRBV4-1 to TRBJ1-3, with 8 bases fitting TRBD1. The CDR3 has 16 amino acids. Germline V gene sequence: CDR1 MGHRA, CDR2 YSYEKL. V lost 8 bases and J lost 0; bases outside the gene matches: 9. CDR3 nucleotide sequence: TGCGCCAGCCGGACAGGGCCCCTACCCTCTGGAAACACCATATATTTT. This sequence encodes CASRTGPLPSGNTIYF.

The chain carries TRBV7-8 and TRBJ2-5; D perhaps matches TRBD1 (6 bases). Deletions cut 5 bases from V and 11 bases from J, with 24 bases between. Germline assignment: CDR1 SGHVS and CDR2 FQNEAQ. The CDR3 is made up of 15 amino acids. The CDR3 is CASSTSNRVTREQYF. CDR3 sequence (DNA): TGTGCCAGCAGCACGAGCAACAGGGTAACAAGAGAGCAGTACTTC.

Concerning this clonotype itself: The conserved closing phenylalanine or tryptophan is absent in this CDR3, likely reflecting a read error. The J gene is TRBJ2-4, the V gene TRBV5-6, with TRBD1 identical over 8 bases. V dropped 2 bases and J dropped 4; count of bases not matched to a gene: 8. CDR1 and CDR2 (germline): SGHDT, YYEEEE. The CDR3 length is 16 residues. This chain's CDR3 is CASSLGQGLAKNIQYV. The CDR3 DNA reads TGTGCCAGCAGCTTAGGACAGGGCTTAGCTAAAAACATTCAGTACGTC.

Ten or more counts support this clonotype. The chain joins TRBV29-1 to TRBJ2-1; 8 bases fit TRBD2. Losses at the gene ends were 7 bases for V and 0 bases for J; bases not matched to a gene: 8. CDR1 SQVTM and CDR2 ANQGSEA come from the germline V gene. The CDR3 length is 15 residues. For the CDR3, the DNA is TGCAGCGGGGGTCTACGGGGGGGCTCCTACAATGAGCAGTTCTTC. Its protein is CSGGLRGGSYNEQFF.

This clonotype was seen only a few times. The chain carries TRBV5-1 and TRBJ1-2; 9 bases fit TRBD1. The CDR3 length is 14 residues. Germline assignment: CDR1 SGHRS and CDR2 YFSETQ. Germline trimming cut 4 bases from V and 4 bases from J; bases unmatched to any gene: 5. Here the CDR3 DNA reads TGCGCCAGCAGCGACCGGACAGGGGCCTATGGCTACACCTTC. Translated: CASSDRTGAYGYTF.

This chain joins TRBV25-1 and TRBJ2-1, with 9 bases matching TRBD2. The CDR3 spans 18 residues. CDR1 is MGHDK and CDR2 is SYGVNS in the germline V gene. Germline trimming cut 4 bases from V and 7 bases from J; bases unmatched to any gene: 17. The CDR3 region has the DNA TGTGCCAGCAGTGTGGGGCCACCGGGACTAGCCGTCTGGAATGAGCAGTTCTTC. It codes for CASSVGPPGLAVWNEQFF.

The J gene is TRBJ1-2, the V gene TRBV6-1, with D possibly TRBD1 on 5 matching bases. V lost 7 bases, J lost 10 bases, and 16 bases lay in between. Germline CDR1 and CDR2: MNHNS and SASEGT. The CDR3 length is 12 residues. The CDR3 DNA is TGTGCCAGCACTGAGGGGCTGCGAACCTACACCTTC. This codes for CASTEGLRTYTF.

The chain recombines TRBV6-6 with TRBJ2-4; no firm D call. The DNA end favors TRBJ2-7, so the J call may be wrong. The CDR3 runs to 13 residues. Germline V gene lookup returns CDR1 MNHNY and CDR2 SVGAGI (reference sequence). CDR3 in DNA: TGTGCCAGCAGTTCGCTAGTCTCCTACGAGCAGTACTTC. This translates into CASSSLVSYEQYF.

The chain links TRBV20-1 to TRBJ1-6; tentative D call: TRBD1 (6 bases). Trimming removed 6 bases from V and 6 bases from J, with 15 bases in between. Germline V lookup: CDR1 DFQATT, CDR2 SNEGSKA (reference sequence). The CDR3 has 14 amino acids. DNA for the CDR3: TGCAGTGCCAGGAGGGTACAGGGTAATTCACCCCTCCACTTT. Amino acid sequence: CSARRVQGNSPLHF.

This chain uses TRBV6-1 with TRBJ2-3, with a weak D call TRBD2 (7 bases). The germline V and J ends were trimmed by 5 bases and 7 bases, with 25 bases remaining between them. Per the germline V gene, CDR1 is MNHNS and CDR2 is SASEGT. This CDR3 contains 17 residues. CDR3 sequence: CASSIQPPGGNKNTQYF. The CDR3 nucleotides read TGTGCCAGCAGTATCCAGCCCCCGGGGGGCAATAAAAATACGCAGTATTTT.

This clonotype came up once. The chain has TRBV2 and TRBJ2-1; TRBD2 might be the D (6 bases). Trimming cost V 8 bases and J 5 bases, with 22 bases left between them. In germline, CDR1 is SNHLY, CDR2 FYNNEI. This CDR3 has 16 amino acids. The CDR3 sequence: CASGGKGINYNNEQFF. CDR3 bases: TGTGCCAGCGGGGGGAAAGGCATCAACTACAACAATGAGCAGTTCTTC.

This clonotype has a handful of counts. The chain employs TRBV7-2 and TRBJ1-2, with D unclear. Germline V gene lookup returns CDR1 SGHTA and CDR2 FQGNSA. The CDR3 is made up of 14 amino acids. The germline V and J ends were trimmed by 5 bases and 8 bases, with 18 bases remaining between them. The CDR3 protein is CASSPSRVSSGYTF. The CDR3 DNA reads TGTGCCAGCAGCCCATCCCGGGTTTCGTCAGGCTACACCTTC.

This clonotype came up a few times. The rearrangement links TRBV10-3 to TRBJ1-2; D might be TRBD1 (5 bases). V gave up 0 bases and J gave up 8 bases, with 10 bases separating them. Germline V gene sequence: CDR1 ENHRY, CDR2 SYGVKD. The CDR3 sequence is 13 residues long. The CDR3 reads CAISESGEYGYTF. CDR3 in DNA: TGTGCCATCAGTGAGTCGGGGGAATACGGCTACACCTTC.

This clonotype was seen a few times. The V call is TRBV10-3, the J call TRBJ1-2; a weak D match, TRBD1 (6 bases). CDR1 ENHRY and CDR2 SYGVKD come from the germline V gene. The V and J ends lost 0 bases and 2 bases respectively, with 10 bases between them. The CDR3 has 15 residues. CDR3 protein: CAISESGTGNYGYTF. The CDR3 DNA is TGTGCCATCAGTGAGTCGGGTACAGGGAACTATGGCTACACCTTC.

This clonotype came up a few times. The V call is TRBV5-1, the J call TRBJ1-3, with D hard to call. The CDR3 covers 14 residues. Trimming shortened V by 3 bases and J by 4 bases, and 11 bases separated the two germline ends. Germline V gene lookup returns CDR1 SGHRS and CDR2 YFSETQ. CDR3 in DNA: TGCGCCAGCAGCTCAGGCCAAGGGGGAAACACCATATATTTT. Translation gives CASSSGQGGNTIYF.

CDR3 in DNA: TGCAGCGTTGAAAACAGGGCTCAAGAGACCCAGTACTTC. Amino acids: CSVENRAQETQYF. The chain has TRBV29-1 and TRBJ2-5; maybe TRBD1 (6 bases). From germline, CDR1 is SQVTM and CDR2 ANQGSEA. V lost 2 bases and J lost 2, with 9 bases in between. This CDR3 is 13 amino acids long.

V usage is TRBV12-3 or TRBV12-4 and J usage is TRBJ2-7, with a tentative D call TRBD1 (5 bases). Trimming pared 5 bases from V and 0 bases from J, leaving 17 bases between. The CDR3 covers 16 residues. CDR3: CASSPLGHDLSYEQYF. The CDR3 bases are TGTGCCAGCAGTCCTCTAGGACACGACCTCTCCTACGAGCAGTACTTC.

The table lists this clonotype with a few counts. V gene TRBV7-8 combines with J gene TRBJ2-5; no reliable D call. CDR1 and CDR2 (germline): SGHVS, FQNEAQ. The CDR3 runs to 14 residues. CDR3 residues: CAGFVGDPQETQYF. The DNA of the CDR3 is TGTGCGGGATTCGTCGGAGATCCCCAAGAGACCCAGTACTTC.

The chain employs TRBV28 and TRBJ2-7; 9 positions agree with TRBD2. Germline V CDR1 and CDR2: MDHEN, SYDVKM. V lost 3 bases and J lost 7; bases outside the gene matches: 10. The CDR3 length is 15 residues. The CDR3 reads CASSFLLAGRMEQYF. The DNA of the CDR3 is TGTGCCAGCAGTTTCTTACTAGCGGGCCGGATGGAGCAGTACTTC.

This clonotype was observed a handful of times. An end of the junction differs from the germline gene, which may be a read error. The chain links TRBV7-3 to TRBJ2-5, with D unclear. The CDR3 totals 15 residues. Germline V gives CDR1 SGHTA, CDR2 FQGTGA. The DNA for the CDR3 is TGCGCCAGCAGCTTGGGTCCCAGTGGTCAAGAGACCCAGTACTTC. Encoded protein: CASSLGPSGQETQYF. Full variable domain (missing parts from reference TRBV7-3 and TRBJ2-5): GAGVSQTPSNKVTEKGKYVELRCDPISGHTALYWYRQSLGQGPEFLIYFQGTGAADDSGLPNDRFFAVRPEGSVSTLKIQRTERGDSAVYLCASSLGPSGQETQYFGPGTRLLVL.

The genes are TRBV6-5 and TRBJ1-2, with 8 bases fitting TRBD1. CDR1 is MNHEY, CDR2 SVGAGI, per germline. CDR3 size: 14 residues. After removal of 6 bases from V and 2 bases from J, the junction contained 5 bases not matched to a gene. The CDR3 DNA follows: TGTGCCAGCAGGTCACAGGGGGGGAACTATGGCTACACCTTC. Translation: CASRSQGGNYGYTF.

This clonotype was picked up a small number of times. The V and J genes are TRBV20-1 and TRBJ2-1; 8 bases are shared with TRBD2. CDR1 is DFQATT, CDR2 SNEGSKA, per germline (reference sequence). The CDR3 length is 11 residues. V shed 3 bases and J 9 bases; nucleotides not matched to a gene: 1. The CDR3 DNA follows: TGCAGTGCTAGTCGGGGGGGTGAGCAGTTCTTC. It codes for CSASRGGEQFF.

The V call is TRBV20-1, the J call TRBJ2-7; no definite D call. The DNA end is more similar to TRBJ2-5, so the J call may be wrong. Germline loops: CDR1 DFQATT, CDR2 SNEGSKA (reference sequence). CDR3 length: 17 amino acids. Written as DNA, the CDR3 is TGCAGTGCTAGTGGCCCTATAGGAGCCACCCTTGCCGAGACCCAGTACTTC. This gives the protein CSASGPIGATLAETQYF.